This T cell receptor beta chain was obtained from a study of T-cell memory formation after mild COVID-19. Study-level points and caveats: Among clones contracting day 15 to 85, CD4/CD8 was balanced, whereas later expanders leaned CD4+.

Using its own MiXCR run on the 5' RACE reads, TCRdb lists one record per CDR3 protein. The sample has 390,000 or so distinct CDR3 sequences, 15% to 20% seen once. Regarding this clonotype: Antigen specificity is unknown.

Material: PBMCs or a T cell subset sorted from them (not recorded which). The clonotype originates from a man in his late teens or twenties who had mild COVID-19 (a few samples of this study predate the infection). Cell type and time point are not known.

This CDR3 is CASSPQLAAHGTQYF. In DNA, the CDR3 is TGTGCCAGCAGCCCGCAACTAGCGGCTCACGGTACGCAGTATTTT. This chain joins TRBV7-9 and TRBJ2-3; 8 bases match TRBD2. There are 15 residues in the CDR3. J was trimmed by 8 bases and V by 5 bases; bases with no gene match: 12. Germline CDR1 and CDR2: SEHNR and FQNEAQ (reference sequence).